The 23 T cell receptor beta chains listed next were all sequenced from one sample in a study of T cells in Graves' hyperthyroidism and ophthalmopathy. The CDR3 regions of TCR beta were amplified from RNA transcripts. Carried out on the TCR CDR3, a first-round RT-PCR used the HTBI primer set. TCRdb re-derived calls from the multiplex PCR reads in MiXCR, one entry per CDR3 protein. The sample yields approximately 610,000 distinct CDR3 sequences, 15% to 20% seen once. Sequencing was carried out using blood. These receptors were obtained from a woman between 18 and 30 years old with Graves' hyperthyroidism.

The V and J genes are TRBV4-1 and TRBJ2-3; TRBD2 aligns across 9 bases. This CDR3 is 19 amino acids long. Germline V gene sequence: CDR1 MGHRA, CDR2 YSYEKL. The V gene end was trimmed by 1 base and the J gene end by 3 bases; junction bases not matched to a gene: 14. The CDR3 DNA is TGCGCCAGCAGCCAAGTACGGAGTAATGCGGGAGGGGGTACAGATACGCAGTATTTT. Translation: CASSQVRSNAGGGTDTQYF.

This clonotype was picked up a small number of times. V and J are TRBV6-1 and TRBJ1-6; TRBD1 is a possible D gene (6 bases). Germline CDR1 MNHNS, CDR2 SASEGT. The CDR3 totals 14 residues. Trimming took off 3 bases at V and 7 bases at J, with 10 bases between the two ends. The CDR3: CASSEIGQNSPLHF. The CDR3 region has the DNA TGTGCCAGCAGTGAGATCGGACAGAATTCACCCCTCCACTTT.

This clonotype was observed at least ten times. The chain has TRBV12-3 or TRBV12-4 and TRBJ1-5; tentatively, D is TRBD1 (6 bases). This CDR3 comprises 15 residues. Deletions cut 6 bases from V and 4 bases from J, with 16 bases between. CDR3 sequence reads: CASSWSIQGNQPQHF. The CDR3, as DNA: TGTGCCAGCAGCTGGAGTATTCAGGGGAATCAGCCCCAGCATTTT.

This clonotype was seen many times. This chain joins TRBV7-2 and TRBJ2-1; no clear D gene. CDR3 length equals 14 residues. Germline V gene sequence: CDR1 SGHTA, CDR2 FQGNSA. V lost 3 bases and J 2 bases, leaving 8 bases between the germline ends. The CDR3 nucleotides read TGTGCCAGCAGCTTTGGGCGCACCTACAATGAGCAGTTCTTC. It is translated as CASSFGRTYNEQFF.

The table lists this clonotype with many counts. The genes are TRBV6-1 and TRBJ2-3, with TRBD2 matching 11 bases. CDR3 size: 15 residues. The V segment lost 8 bases and the J segment 8 bases; nucleotides outside the gene matches: 12. Germline V gene data show CDR1 as MNHNS and CDR2 as SASEGT. The DNA of the CDR3 is TGTGCCAGCGTATTAGCGGGAGGGCCGAGCGGTACGCAGTATTTT. Its translation: CASVLAGGPSGTQYF.

The V gene is TRBV4-2, the J gene TRBJ2-7; 11 bases align to TRBD2. This CDR3 is built from 16 residues. Germline CDR1 is LGHNA and CDR2 is YNFKEQ. Losses at the gene ends were 3 bases for V and 2 bases for J; bases not matched to a gene: 6. The CDR3 region is CASSHLVAGGAYEQYF. CDR3 DNA sequence: TGTGCCAGCAGCCATTTGGTAGCGGGAGGGGCCTACGAGCAGTACTTC.

The genes are TRBV4-2 and TRBJ2-3, with D perhaps matching TRBD2 (5 bases). This CDR3 comprises 13 residues. Trimming left V 0 bases short and J 6 bases short, with 7 bases between. The germline gives CDR1 LGHNA, CDR2 YNFKEQ. The CDR3 region is CASSQERADTQYF. Written as DNA, the CDR3 is TGTGCCAGCAGCCAAGAGCGGGCCGATACGCAGTATTTT.

This clonotype was found a few times. V gene TRBV6-1 combines with J gene TRBJ1-5; TRBD1 might be the D (5 bases). The CDR3 runs to 14 residues. Deletions cut 6 bases from V and 6 bases from J, with 15 bases between. Germline V lookup: CDR1 MNHNS, CDR2 SASEGT. CDR3 residues: CASRRAGGGQPQHF. The CDR3 DNA follows: TGTGCCAGCAGAAGGGCGGGCGGGGGTCAGCCCCAGCATTTT.

This clonotype came up many times. Written as DNA, the CDR3 is TGTGCCAGCAGCTTGGACAGGGCAGGTGGCTACACCTTC. It specifies CASSLDRAGGYTF. V usage is TRBV7-2 and J usage is TRBJ1-2; TRBD1 matches 8 bases. The CDR3 consists of 13 residues. Germline V gene data show CDR1 as SGHTA and CDR2 as FQGNSA. V lost 3 bases and J lost 7; bases outside the gene matches: 4.

V usage is TRBV24-1 and J usage is TRBJ1-1, with TRBD1 matching over 11 bases. Trimming at V came to 7 bases and at J to 4 bases, leaving 7 bases not matched to a gene. This CDR3 region has 15 residues. Germline CDR1 is KGHDR and CDR2 is SFDVKD. CDR3 DNA sequence: TGTGCCACCAGCCACCGGGGGACAGGGGGCACTGAAGCTTTCTTT. Translation gives CATSHRGTGGTEAFF.

This clonotype was detected only a few times. The V call is TRBV12-3 or TRBV12-4, the J call TRBJ2-6; D unresolved. The CDR3 extends over 16 amino acids. With 5 bases removed from V and 0 bases from J, the gap between germline ends came to 11 bases. Written as DNA, the CDR3 is TGTGCCAGCAGTGGTGGACGGACCTCTGGGGCCAACGTCCTGACTTTC. Its protein is CASSGGRTSGANVLTF.

This clonotype was observed many times. The chain carries TRBV28 and TRBJ2-1, with 8 bases matching TRBD2. The length of the CDR3 is 14 residues. Germline V gene data show CDR1 as MDHEN and CDR2 as SYDVKM. The ends lost 8 bases at V and 8 bases at J; junction bases unmatched: 11. CDR3 DNA sequence: TGTGCCAGCCGAGAAGTTAGCGGGAAATATGAGCAGTTCTTC. Amino acid sequence: CASREVSGKYEQFF.

The chain has TRBV20-1 and TRBJ1-4, with TRBD1 identical over 10 bases. Looked up from germline, CDR1 is DFQATT and CDR2 is SNEGSKA (reference sequence). The CDR3 sequence is 16 residues long. J lost 4 bases, V lost 3 bases, and 8 bases had no gene match. The CDR3 reads CSARSGTGANNEKLFF. CDR3 nucleotide sequence: TGCAGTGCTAGGTCCGGGACAGGGGCTAATAATGAAAAACTGTTTTTT.

This clonotype was found a few times. The chain combines TRBV7-8 with TRBJ2-7; D is unclear. The CDR3 length is 16 residues. V was trimmed by 3 bases and J by 2 bases, leaving 17 bases between them. The germline V gene encodes CDR1 SGHVS and CDR2 FQNEAQ. Here the CDR3 reads CASSFSGRVVAYEQYF. The CDR3 DNA follows: TGTGCCAGCAGCTTTAGTGGTCGTGTGGTCGCCTACGAGCAGTACTTC.

This clonotype was observed at least ten times. The gene calls are TRBV25-1 and TRBJ2-7; D is perhaps TRBD1 (6 bases). Germline CDR1 is MGHDK and CDR2 is SYGVNS. The CDR3 is 15 amino acids. With 3 bases removed from V and 0 bases from J, the gap between germline ends came to 12 bases. CDR3 sequence (DNA): TGTGCCAGCAGTGAGCGGAGGACAGACTCCTACGAGCAGTACTTC. It codes for CASSERRTDSYEQYF.

This clonotype has at least ten counts. The chain combines TRBV28 with TRBJ2-5, with a possible D match to TRBD1 (6 bases). The CDR3 contains 15 residues. The V end lost 1 base, the J end lost 7 bases, and 16 bases lay between the germline ends. The V gene's germline CDR1 is MDHEN and CDR2 SYDVKM. As DNA, the CDR3 is TGTGCCAGCAGTTTATTGGGAGAGGGGGAAGCGACCCAGTACTTC. Amino acid sequence: CASSLLGEGEATQYF.

The chain uses TRBV4-1 and TRBJ1-6, with D perhaps TRBD1 (5 bases). This CDR3 has 15 amino acids. CDR1 is MGHRA and CDR2 is YSYEKL in the germline V gene. Deletions cut 3 bases from V and 6 bases from J, with 12 bases between. Written as DNA, the CDR3 is TGCGCCAGCAGCCAGAGGCGGGACGGTAATTCACCCCTCCACTTT. Encoded protein: CASSQRRDGNSPLHF.

Many counts were recorded for this clonotype. The chain recombines TRBV6-6 with TRBJ1-2; unclear D gene. V lost 0 bases to trimming and J lost 7 bases, with 12 bases between them. The CDR3 runs to 14 residues. Germline CDR1 is MNHNY and CDR2 is SVGAGI (reference sequence). As DNA, the CDR3 is TGTGCCAGCAGTTACTCACGGGCAGCTAGTGGCTACACCTTC. Translated: CASSYSRAASGYTF.

V and J are TRBV3-1 and TRBJ2-2; 10 bases are shared with TRBD1. CDR3 size: 14 residues. J lost 7 bases, V lost 6 bases, and 5 bases had no gene match. Germline-derived CDR1 and CDR2 are LGHDT and YNNKEL (reference sequence). DNA of the CDR3: TGTGCCAGCAGTTTGACAGGGGGCATCGGGGAGCTGTTTTTT. This codes for CASSLTGGIGELFF.

The chain couples TRBV29-1 to TRBJ1-2; TRBD1 matches 10 bases. The germline gives CDR1 SQVTM, CDR2 ANQGSEA. The CDR3 has 17 amino acids. After removal of 4 bases from V and 0 bases from J, the junction contained 11 bases not matched to a gene. CDR3 protein: CSVVGQGRTLANYGYTF. CDR3 coding DNA: TGCAGCGTTGTGGGACAGGGGAGGACCTTAGCTAACTATGGCTACACCTTC.

This chain joins TRBV9 and TRBJ2-2; no clear D. The germline gives CDR1 SGDLS, CDR2 YYNGEE. The CDR3 loop spans 13 amino acids. The V end lost 3 bases, the J end lost 5 bases, and 8 bases lay between the germline ends. CDR3 sequence (DNA): TGTGCCAGCAGCGGGGATGGGACCGGGGAGCTGTTTTTT. This sequence encodes CASSGDGTGELFF.

This clonotype was counted only a few times. V usage is TRBV20-1 and J usage is TRBJ2-1; 9 bases are a match to TRBD1. From germline, CDR1 is DFQATT and CDR2 SNEGSKA (reference sequence). V gave up 1 base and J gave up 4 bases; unmatched junction bases: 5. CDR3 size: 15 residues. CDR3 residues: CSARAGDRAYNEQFF. In DNA, the CDR3 is TGCAGTGCTAGAGCAGGGGACAGGGCTTACAATGAGCAGTTCTTC.

A remark on this clonotype: This could be a read error, since a much larger clone is one nucleotide away. The V and J genes are TRBV5-5 and TRBJ2-7, with TRBD1 matching 11 bases. The germline V gene has CDR1 SGHKS and CDR2 YYEKEE (reference sequence). The CDR3 loop spans 16 amino acids. CDR3 amino acids: CASSFRPDRGLDDQYF. CDR3 nucleotides: TGTGCCAGCAGCTTTAGGCCGGACAGGGGGCTTGACGATCAGTACTTC.